Listed below are T cell receptor beta chains from one sample, sequenced in a study of cytomegalovirus exposure and HLA in healthy donors. Data came from immunoSEQ multiplex PCR; TCRdb stores just in-frame clones and leaves some out. The sample holds 200,000 to 250,000 clones, 82% seen once. Material: PBMCs. These receptors all come from a woman aged 40 to 55 in good health and CMV-seropositive. Each CDR3 is given with its conserved first and last residue. Each record gives: clone size, J gene, V gene, D gene, CDR3 DNA, CDR3 protein. A D gene is named only where the DNA matches it firmly. Clone size is not always given. Where it is, it says once, few, many or a class for expanded clones.

>NA|TRBJ1-2|TRBV29-1|TRBD1
TGCAGCGTTGGACAGGGGGCGCGGGGCTATGGCTACACCTTC
CSVGQGARGYGYTF
>NA|TRBJ2-4|TRBV5-1|NA
TGCGCCAGCAGCTTGGGCGTCCGGACTCTCTTCACGGGGGCCAAAAACATTCAGTACTTC
CASSLGVRTLFTGAKNIQYF
>NA|TRBJ2-3|TRBV12-5|NA
TGTGCTAGTGGTTCGCCGCAACAGGGCACAGATACGCAGTATTTT
CASGSPQQGTDTQYF
>NA|TRBJ2-3|TRBV4-2|TRBD2
TGTGCCAGCAGCCCCAGAGCGGGAGGGGCAGATACGCAGTATTTT
CASSPRAGGADTQYF
>NA|TRBJ1-3|TRBV4-1|TRBD1
TGCGCCAGCAGCAACTCGAATAGGGACAGGGTGAATGGAAACACCATATATTTT
CASSNSNRDRVNGNTIYF
>NA|TRBJ2-1|TRBV7-3|TRBD1
TGTGCCAGCAGCTTCGGGACAGTCGGCGGAGAGCAGTTCTTC
CASSFGTVGGEQFF
>once|TRBJ2-3|TRBV5-4|TRBD2
TGTGCCAGCAGCTTGGCTCGGGCGCGGGGGAGTTTTAGCACAGATACGCAGTATTTT
CASSLARARGSFSTDTQYF
>NA|TRBJ2-7|TRBV7-2|TRBD2
TGTGCCAGCAGCACCGCGGGGGGTAACAACGAGCAGTACTTC
CASSTAGGNNEQYF
>NA|TRBJ2-7|TRBV9|NA
TGTGCCAGCAGCGTAGATCGCGGGCTTCCCTACGAGCAGTACTTC
CASSVDRGLPYEQYF
>once|TRBJ2-2|TRBV7-8|TRBD2
TGTGCCAGCAGCGCAGCCGGGACTAGCGGTATGAACACCGGGGAGCTGTTTTTT
CASSAAGTSGMNTGELFF
>NA|TRBJ2-5|TRBV5-1|NA
TGCGCCAGCAGCCTGACAGGAACAAATTCTCAAGAGACCCAGTACTTC
CASSLTGTNSQETQYF
>NA|TRBJ1-2|TRBV6-1|TRBD1
TGTGCCAGCAGCTATCGGGACAGGGATGGCTACACCTTC
CASSYRDRDGYTF
>NA|TRBJ1-4|TRBV29-1|NA
TGCAGCGTTAAGTCGGGGGTTCAGCAAAAACTGTTTTTT
CSVKSGVQQKLFF
>NA|TRBJ2-2|TRBV4-2|NA
TGTGCCAGCAGCCAAGATGGACTTATCACCGGGGAGCTGTTTTTT
CASSQDGLITGELFF
>NA|TRBJ2-5|TRBV11-3|NA
TGTGCCAGCAGTTCAGCACGGGATCTGGAGACCCAGTACTTC
CASSSARDLETQYF
>once|TRBJ1-5|TRBV4-2|NA
TGTGCCAGCAGCCAAGATTTTATGATAGGAGGCAATCAGCCCCAGCATTTT
CASSQDFMIGGNQPQHF
>NA|TRBJ2-2|TRBV25-1|NA
TGTGCCAGCAGTCCGACAGCCATTTCGAACACCGGGGAGCTGTTTTTT
CASSPTAISNTGELFF
>NA|TRBJ1-4|TRBV4-1|NA
TGCGCCAGCAGCCTTTCTGAGGGGGTGAGTGAAAAACTGTTTTTT
CASSLSEGVSEKLFF
>NA|TRBJ2-3|TRBV7-2|TRBD2
TGTGCCAGCAGAGCAGGCGGGGGAGCAGATACGCAGTATTTT
CASRAGGGADTQYF
>NA|TRBJ1-1|TRBV27|TRBD1
TGTGCCAGCAGTGCCTTCGCGGGACAGGGCACTGAAGCTTTCTTT
CASSAFAGQGTEAFF
>NA|TRBJ1-2|TRBV30|NA
TGTGCCTGGGTCCAACAGCGAACGGGGGATCATGGCTACACCTTC
CAWVQQRTGDHGYTF
>NA|TRBJ1-1|TRBV9|NA
TGTGCCAGCGGGGCGGGATTCCTTAGTCGCGTCTTT
CASGAGFLSRVF
>NA|TRBJ1-2|TRBV4-3|TRBD1
TGCGCCAGCAGCCAAGTCGGCGACAGGGAGAGCTATGGCTACACCTTC
CASSQVGDRESYGYTF
>NA|TRBJ1-1|TRBV6-1|NA
TGTGCCAGCAAAAACCCCCGGGGTCGGGACACTGAAGCTTTCTTT
CASKNPRGRDTEAFF
>NA|TRBJ1-4|TRBV7-2|NA
TGTGCCAGCAGCCCTTACAGTGGTGGCGAAAAACTGTTTTTT
CASSPYSGGEKLFF
>NA|TRBJ2-3|TRBV27|NA
TGTGCCAGCAGTCCTGACTTGACTGGAAGCACAGATACGCAGTATTTT
CASSPDLTGSTDTQYF
>NA|TRBJ2-3|TRBV12-2|NA
TGTGCAAGTCGCCGTTGGACAGGATGGGATACGCAGTATTTT
CASRRWTGWDTQYF
>NA|TRBJ1-5|TRBV6-4|NA
TGTGCCAGCAGTGACGGCGTAGGGAGGAGCAATCAGCCCCAGCATTTT
CASSDGVGRSNQPQHF
>NA|TRBJ1-4|TRBV6-1|NA
TGTGCCAGCACCAACCGACTTGCAACTAATGAAAAACTGTTTTTT
CASTNRLATNEKLFF
>NA|TRBJ2-6|TRBV2|NA
TGTGCCAGCAGTGATGCGCTCGCCGGGGCCAACGTCCTGACTTTC
CASSDALAGANVLTF
>NA|TRBJ1-2|TRBV7-3|TRBD1
TGTGCCAGCAGCCACGGACAGGGAGTTAATGGCTACACCTTC
CASSHGQGVNGYTF
>once|TRBJ2-7|TRBV27|NA
TGTGCCAGCAGTTTAGAGGGGGAAGCCTACGAGCAGTACTTC
CASSLEGEAYEQYF
>NA|TRBJ1-4|TRBV5-1|NA
TGCGCCAGCAGCTTGGCTCTCGGTAGCGGGGGCGGAGAAAAACTGTTTTTT
CASSLALGSGGGEKLFF
>NA|TRBJ2-7|TRBV6-1|TRBD2
TGTGCCAGCAGTCCTACTAGCGGGACAGGAGTGCAGTACTTC
CASSPTSGTGVQYF
>few|TRBJ2-7|TRBV28|TRBD1
TGTGCCAGCAGTTTTAGACAGGGATTCTCCTACGAGCAGTACTTC
CASSFRQGFSYEQYF
>NA|TRBJ1-5|TRBV7-9|NA
TGTTCCAGCAGCTTATCAGGGTCTACTCAGCCCCAGCATTTT
CSSSLSGSTQPQHF
>NA|TRBJ1-2|TRBV10-3|TRBD1
TGTGCCATCAGCGATTACCGGGACAGCTATGGCTACACCTTC
CAISDYRDSYGYTF
>NA|TRBJ1-4|TRBV30|NA
TGTGCCTGGACAGGGGCCACTGCAACTAATGAAAAACTGTTTTTT
CAWTGATATNEKLFF
>NA|TRBJ2-1|TRBV9|TRBD2
TGTGCCAGCAGCGTAGGGCTAGCGGGGGGGCCGAAGAATGAGCAGTTCTTC
CASSVGLAGGPKNEQFF
>NA|TRBJ1-5|TRBV21-1|NA
TGTGCCAGCAGCAAATTTACATTGACTCAGGGATATGGGGATAGCAATCAGCCCCAGCATTTT
CASSKFTLTQGYGDSNQPQHF
>NA|TRBJ2-7|TRBV5-1|TRBD1
TGCGCCAGCAGCTTGGAGGGACAGGTAAACTACGAGCAGTACTTC
CASSLEGQVNYEQYF
>few|TRBJ1-1|TRBV27|NA
TGTGCCAGCAGTGGCGCCGGGAGAGCTTTCTTT
CASSGAGRAFF